One sample yielded the 26 T cell receptor beta chains listed below, sequenced in a study of blood T cell repertoires in COVID-19. Generated by immunoSEQ multiplex PCR, the TCRdb table keeps only in-frame clones and is missing some. The sample yields about 100,000 clones, just over 85% seen once. Sequenced input: peripheral blood. The source of these receptors is a human donor in a cohort sampled during active COVID-19.

This clone turned up a few times. The chain couples TRBV5-1 to TRBJ1-1; the D is unclear. Trimming removed 3 bases from V and 1 base from J, with 10 bases in between. The CDR3 contains 14 residues. The germline gives CDR1 SGHRS, CDR2 YFSETQ. The CDR3 is CASSWGGGNTEAFF. DNA for the CDR3: TGCGCCAGCAGCTGGGGTGGAGGGAACACTGAAGCTTTCTTT.

The V call is TRBV7-9, the J call TRBJ2-3, with D maybe TRBD2 (5 bases). The V and J ends lost 3 bases and 2 bases respectively, with 15 bases between them. From germline, CDR1 is SEHNR and CDR2 FQNEAQ (reference sequence). The CDR3 is 16 amino acids. CDR3 amino acids: CASSFLRGPYTDTQYF. As DNA, the CDR3 is TGTGCCAGCAGCTTCCTGAGAGGGCCCTACACAGATACGCAGTATTTT.

The chain is built from TRBV29-1 and TRBJ2-7, with 12 bases aligning to TRBD2. CDR1 and CDR2 (germline): SQVTM, ANQGSEA. With V trimmed by 6 bases and J by 2 bases, 5 bases remained unmatched. The CDR3 consists of 14 residues. The CDR3 spells CSVAGLAGPYEQYF. In nucleotides, the CDR3 is TGCAGCGTGGCGGGACTAGCGGGTCCCTACGAGCAGTACTTC.

The genes are TRBV19 and TRBJ1-6, with a weak D call TRBD1 (6 bases). Germline CDR1 is LNHDA and CDR2 is SQIVND (reference sequence). There are 13 residues in the CDR3. Deletions cut 7 bases from V and 7 bases from J, with 11 bases between. The CDR3 coding sequence is TGTGCCAGTACCAACACAGGGAATTCACCCCTCCACTTT. Translated: CASTNTGNSPLHF.

This chain connects TRBV9 to TRBJ2-7; TRBD1 aligns across 7 bases. After removal of 4 bases from V and 6 bases from J, the junction contained 4 bases not matched to a gene. This CDR3 has 12 residues. CDR1 and CDR2 (germline): SGDLS, YYNGEE. The CDR3: CASSSRDSEQYF. CDR3 in DNA: TGTGCCAGCAGCAGCCGGGACAGCGAGCAGTACTTC.

The rearrangement joins TRBV6-5 to TRBJ1-2, with 9 bases aligning to TRBD1. The CDR3 has 15 amino acids. Germline CDR1 MNHEY, CDR2 SVGAGI. The trim removed 5 bases at V and 8 bases at J, leaving 12 bases unmatched. This CDR3 reads CASSPSRDREVGYTF. The CDR3 DNA follows: TGTGCCAGCAGTCCGAGCCGGGACAGGGAGGTAGGCTACACCTTC.

The J gene is TRBJ1-3, the V gene TRBV6-1; D may be TRBD1 (5 bases). Germline V gives CDR1 MNHNS, CDR2 SASEGT. Trimming took off 4 bases at V and 0 bases at J, with 22 bases between the two ends. The CDR3 contains 19 residues. The DNA for the CDR3 is TGTGCCAGCAGTGTCTGGGCCGACATCTCAGGGATCTCTGGAAACACCATATATTTT. This translates into CASSVWADISGISGNTIYF.

The CDR3 spells CAIRMGGGANEQFF. CDR3 DNA: TGTGCCATTAGGATGGGCGGGGGGGCAAATGAGCAGTTCTTC. The chain uses TRBV6-4 and TRBJ2-1, with 9 bases matching TRBD2. The germline gives CDR1 MRHNA, CDR2 SNTAGT. The CDR3 contains 14 residues. Trimming at V came to 10 bases and at J to 7 bases, leaving 11 bases not matched to a gene.

The chain uses TRBV2 and TRBJ2-3; TRBD2 aligns across 12 bases. The germline CDR1 and CDR2 sequences are SNHLY and FYNNEI. Trimming removed 6 bases from V and 2 bases from J; junction bases left unmatched: 6. The CDR3 extends over 16 amino acids. DNA for the CDR3: TGTGCCAGCAGGGAAAGACTAGCGGGGGACACAGATACGCAGTATTTT. This encodes CASRERLAGDTDTQYF.

The chain is built from TRBV29-1 and TRBJ2-3; D may be TRBD1 (6 bases). V lost 3 bases and J lost 5, with 27 bases in between. This CDR3 comprises 18 residues. CDR1 SQVTM and CDR2 ANQGSEA come from the germline V gene. The CDR3 DNA follows: TGCAGCGTTGAGGACTTTAGGACAGCCGGATTAGTCAAAGATACGCAGTATTTT. This encodes CSVEDFRTAGLVKDTQYF.

The chain is built from TRBV18 and TRBJ1-1; 8 bases are a match to TRBD1. Trimming took 0 bases from V and 3 from J; bases not matched to a gene: 6. From germline, CDR1 is KGHSH and CDR2 LQKENI. This CDR3 has 16 residues. CDR3 loop: CASSPPWSGGDTEAFF. CDR3 DNA: TGTGCCAGCTCACCACCGTGGTCAGGGGGCGACACTGAAGCTTTCTTT.

The rearrangement uses TRBV28 and TRBJ2-7; 12 bases agree with TRBD1. Unmatched junction bases numbered 7, after V lost 5 bases and J lost 5 bases. The CDR3 consists of 15 residues. CDR1 and CDR2 (germline): MDHEN, SYDVKM. The CDR3: CASSQGGTGGNEQYF. CDR3 bases: TGTGCCAGCAGTCAGGGAGGGACAGGGGGCAACGAGCAGTACTTC.

The V call is TRBV7-3, the J call TRBJ2-7, with a possible D match to TRBD2 (6 bases). With 1 base removed from V and 6 bases from J, the gap between germline ends came to 16 bases. CDR3 length: 15 residues. Germline-derived CDR1 and CDR2 are SGHTA and FQGTGA. The CDR3 protein is CASSLNTSKVSEQYF. CDR3 coding DNA: TGTGCCAGCAGCTTAAACACTAGCAAGGTATCCGAGCAGTACTTC. Together with reference TRBV7-3 and TRBJ2-7, the CDR3 gives the full variable domain: GAGVSQTPSNKVTEKGKYVELRCDPISGHTALYWYRQSLGQGPEFLIYFQGTGAADDSGLPNDRFFAVRPEGSVSTLKIQRTERGDSAVYLCASSLNTSKVSEQYFGPGTRLTVT.

This chain uses TRBV7-8 with TRBJ2-2; possible D gene TRBD1, 6 bases. Germline loops: CDR1 SGHVS, CDR2 FQNEAQ. V was pared by 4 bases and J by 0 bases, with 18 bases between. The CDR3 contains 18 residues. This CDR3 is CASSSSDSDSTNTGELFF. Here the CDR3 DNA reads TGTGCCAGCAGCTCCTCAGACTCGGACAGTACGAACACCGGGGAGCTGTTTTTT. The full variable domain, completed using reference TRBV7-8 and TRBJ2-2, is GAGVSQSPRYKVAKRGQDVALRCDPISGHVSLFWYQQALGQGPEFLTYFQNEAQLDKSGLPSDRFFAERPEGSVSTLKIQRTQQEDSAVYLCASSSSDSDSTNTGELFFGEGSRLTVL.

The chain employs TRBV5-4 and TRBJ2-7, with 8 nucleotides matching TRBD2. Per the germline V gene, CDR1 is SGHNT and CDR2 is YYREEE (reference sequence). CDR3 length equals 16 residues. J lost 0 bases, V lost 5 bases, and 10 bases had no gene match. The CDR3 loop is CASRRTGGTTSYEQYF. CDR3 nucleotides: TGTGCCAGCAGGCGGACGGGAGGGACTACCTCCTACGAGCAGTACTTC. The whole variable domain, filled in from reference TRBV5-4 and TRBJ2-7, reads ETGVTQSPTHLIKTRGQQVTLRCSSQSGHNTVSWYQQALGQGPQFIFQYYREEENGRGNFPPRFSGLQFPNYSSELNVNALELDDSALYLCASRRTGGTTSYEQYFGPGTRLTVT.

The J gene is TRBJ2-1, the V gene TRBV3-1 (or the pseudogene TRBV3-2); TRBD1 matches 7 bases. Trimming removed 2 bases from V and 2 bases from J; junction bases left unmatched: 9. Germline-derived CDR1 and CDR2 are LGHDT and YNNKEL (reference sequence). The CDR3 has 17 amino acids. The CDR3 spells CASSQNIPGQPYNEQFF. The CDR3 DNA follows: TGTGCCAGCAGCCAAAACATTCCGGGACAGCCCTACAATGAGCAGTTCTTC.

This chain connects TRBV27 to TRBJ2-2, with TRBD2 matching 7 bases. The CDR3 is 14 amino acids. CDR1 is MNHEY and CDR2 is SMNVEV in the germline V gene (reference sequence). V lost 4 bases, J lost 5 bases, and 4 bases stayed unmatched. In nucleotides, the CDR3 is TGTGCCAGCAGTTGGGGGGGGAGAACCGGGGAGCTGTTTTTT. Translation: CASSWGGRTGELFF.

This sequence joins TRBV19 and TRBJ1-5; D is possibly TRBD1 (6 bases). V was shortened by 5 bases and J by 0 bases, with 11 bases between the two germline ends. CDR3 length: 15 residues. The germline CDR1 and CDR2 sequences are LNHDA and SQIVND (reference sequence). The CDR3 DNA sequence: TGTGCCAGTAGTTTCACAGGGAATAGCAATCAGCCCCAGCATTTT. Translating gives CASSFTGNSNQPQHF.

The rearrangement joins TRBV24-1 to TRBJ2-1, with 8 bases lining up with TRBD2. CDR1 is KGHDR, CDR2 SFDVKD, per germline. J was trimmed by 8 bases and V by 3 bases; bases with no gene match: 8. This CDR3 has 15 residues. The CDR3 sequence is CATSDAGLGPHEQFF. The CDR3 DNA is TGTGCCACCAGTGATGCGGGACTAGGTCCCCATGAGCAGTTCTTC.

V usage is TRBV6-1 and J usage is TRBJ1-2; TRBD1 might be the D (5 bases). Between the trimmed V and J ends, which lost 3 bases and 7 bases, there was a span of 15 bases. CDR1 MNHNS and CDR2 SASEGT come from the germline V gene. This CDR3 has 14 amino acids. The CDR3 coding sequence is TGTGCCAGCAGTGACGTAGGGGTCTATAGTGGCTACACCTTC. Translation gives CASSDVGVYSGYTF.

This clone has just a few counts. The chain employs TRBV9 and TRBJ1-1; D remains ambiguous. The CDR3 spans 13 residues. Germline V gene sequence: CDR1 SGDLS, CDR2 YYNGEE. Trimming took 4 bases from V and 0 from J, leaving 7 bases between them. CDR3 DNA: TGTGCCAGCAGCACGGGAGTGAACACTGAAGCTTTCTTT. Protein sequence: CASSTGVNTEAFF.

The chain has TRBV2 and TRBJ2-7; a possible D gene is TRBD1 (5 bases). Germline V gene sequence: CDR1 SNHLY, CDR2 FYNNEI. The CDR3 loop spans 12 amino acids. Trimming removed 4 bases from V and 7 bases from J, with 11 bases in between. CDR3 coding DNA: TGTGCCAGCAGTGGGGCAGGGTGGGAGCAGTACTTC. Translating gives CASSGAGWEQYF.

V usage is TRBV5-1 and J usage is TRBJ2-1; D gene ambiguous. There are 13 residues in the CDR3. Trimming removed 0 bases at V and 9 bases at J, with 10 bases between. The germline CDR1 and CDR2 sequences are SGHRS and YFSETQ. CDR3 amino acids: CASSLARNSEQFF. As DNA, the CDR3 is TGCGCCAGCAGCTTGGCTCGCAACAGTGAGCAGTTCTTC.

The V gene is TRBV4-1, the J gene TRBJ1-3; 10 bases agree with TRBD1. This CDR3 spans 20 amino acids. CDR1 is MGHRA, CDR2 YSYEKL, per germline. Trimming removed 0 bases from V and 2 bases from J; junction bases left unmatched: 13. The CDR3: CASSQDSGDRGVKAGNTIYF. CDR3 DNA sequence: TGCGCCAGCAGCCAAGATTCGGGGGACAGGGGAGTGAAGGCTGGAAACACCATATATTTT.

V is TRBV7-2 and J is TRBJ2-1; 9 nucleotides line up with TRBD1. Germline lookup yields CDR1 SGHTA and CDR2 FQGNSA. V trimming: 5 bases; J trimming: 6 bases; junction bases outside the gene matches: 20. The CDR3 has 19 amino acids. CDR3 coding DNA: TGTGCCAGCAGCCCCCCCCCGGGACAGGGATACCTCCCGGGCAATGAGCAGTTCTTC. Amino acid sequence: CASSPPPGQGYLPGNEQFF.

The V and J genes are TRBV19 and TRBJ1-2; D gene unclear. CDR3 length: 16 residues. Trimming removed 1 base at V and 4 bases at J, with 16 bases between. Germline-derived CDR1 and CDR2 are LNHDA and SQIVND (reference sequence). CDR3 DNA sequence: TGTGCCAGTAGTATAGCCGGGGTCCAGACGGGCTATGGCTACACCTTC. As protein: CASSIAGVQTGYGYTF.